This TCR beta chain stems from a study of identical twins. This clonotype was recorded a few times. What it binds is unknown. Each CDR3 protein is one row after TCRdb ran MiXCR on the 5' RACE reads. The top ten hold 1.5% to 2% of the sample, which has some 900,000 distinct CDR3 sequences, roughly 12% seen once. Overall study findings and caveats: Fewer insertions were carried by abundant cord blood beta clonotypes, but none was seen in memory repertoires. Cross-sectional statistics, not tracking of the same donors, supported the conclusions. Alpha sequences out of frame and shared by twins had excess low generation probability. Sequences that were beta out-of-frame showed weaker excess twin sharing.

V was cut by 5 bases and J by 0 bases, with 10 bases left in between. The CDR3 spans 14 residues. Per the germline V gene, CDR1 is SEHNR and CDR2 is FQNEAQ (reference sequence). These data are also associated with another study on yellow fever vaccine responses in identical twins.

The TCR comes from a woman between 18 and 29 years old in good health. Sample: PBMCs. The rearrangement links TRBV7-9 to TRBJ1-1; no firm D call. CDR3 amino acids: CASSRRLMNTEAFF. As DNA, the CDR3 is TGTGCCAGCAGCAGGAGGTTGATGAACACTGAAGCTTTCTTT.